The rows below give T cell receptor beta chains drawn from one sample of a study of beta chain features in type 1 diabetes. Only in-frame clones appear in the TCRdb table, and some are missing; sequencing was by immunoSEQ multiplex PCR. Found here are around 150,000 clones, 6.9% of them singletons; the top ten hold roughly 1.5%. Sequenced input: central memory CD4+ T cells from blood. The receptors stem from a woman aged 25 to 39 in good health. Both conserved end residues are part of each CDR3. D genes are given only for firm matches. Size tells how often a clone was seen (once, few, many) or the class of an expanded clone, and some rows leave it out.

cdr3_aa cdr3_nt v_call clone_size j_call d_call
CAIRDSDTYEQYF TGTGCCATCAGGGACAGCGATACCTACGAGCAGTACTTC TRBV10-3 . TRBJ2-7 .
CASTTGGPGETQYF TGTGCCAGCACCACGGGAGGGCCGGGGGAGACCCAGTACTTC TRBV9 . TRBJ2-5 TRBD2
CASSPPPGFTYEEQYF TGTGCCAGCAGCCCACCCCCAGGATTTACCTACGAAGAGCAGTACTTC TRBV7-9 few TRBJ2-7 .
CASSFEVRTEAFF TGTGCCAGCAGCTTTGAGGTGAGAACTGAAGCTTTCTTT TRBV5-8 . TRBJ1-1 .
CASSRQAYGYTF TGTGCCAGCTCAAGACAGGCCTATGGCTACACCTTC TRBV5-6 . TRBJ1-2 .
CASSATGANEKLFF TGTGCCAGCAGTGCGACAGGGGCTAATGAAAAACTGTTTTTT TRBV2 few TRBJ1-4 TRBD1
CASSLAPLRTSGRTGTQYF TGTGCCAGCAGCTTAGCCCCACTCCGGACTAGCGGGAGGACGGGTACGCAGTATTTT TRBV7-2 few TRBJ2-3 TRBD2
CASSQATGIGTDTQYF TGCGCCAGCAGCCAGGCAACAGGGATTGGCACAGATACGCAGTATTTT TRBV4-3 few TRBJ2-3 .
CAWGSGVAGSHTQYF TGTGCCTGGGGTTCCGGGGTAGCGGGGAGTCATACGCAGTATTTT TRBV30 . TRBJ2-3 TRBD2
CASSLEGTMGEQFF TGTGCCAGCAGCTTAGAAGGGACTATGGGTGAGCAGTTCTTC TRBV7-9 many TRBJ2-1 TRBD2
CASSYSTGRSGNTIYF TGTGCCAGCAGTTACTCGACAGGCCGCTCTGGAAACACCATATATTTT TRBV6-5 . TRBJ1-3 .
CASSLGAEGYTF TGTGCCAGCAGCTTAGGGGCAGAGGGCTACACCTTC TRBV5-4 few TRBJ1-2 .
CASRTSGIGAGELFF TGTGCCAGCCGGACTAGCGGGATCGGGGCCGGGGAGCTGTTTTTT TRBV19 . TRBJ2-2 TRBD2
CASSFLKGLAGGYNEQFF TGTGCCAGCAGTTTTTTAAAGGGGCTAGCGGGGGGCTACAATGAGCAGTTCTTC TRBV27 few TRBJ2-1 TRBD2
CASSLRARAMGEAFF TGTGCCAGCAGCTTAAGGGCCAGGGCAATGGGTGAAGCTTTCTTT TRBV7-2 few TRBJ1-1 .
CASSPTDRPYGYTF TGTGCCAGCAGCCCTACTGACAGGCCCTATGGCTACACCTTC TRBV7-9 . TRBJ1-2 .
CASSLLGQSSYEQYF TGTGCCAGCAGCTTACTGGGACAGAGCTCCTACGAGCAGTACTTC TRBV7-2 . TRBJ2-7 TRBD1
CSARNQGEAFF TGCAGTGCTAGAAATCAGGGTGAAGCTTTCTTT TRBV20-1 many TRBJ1-1 .
CASSPMEGSYEQYF TGTGCCAGCTCACCAATGGAGGGGTCCTACGAGCAGTACTTC TRBV18 many TRBJ2-7 .
CASAFWRRTANYGYTF TGTGCCAGCGCTTTCTGGAGGAGAACAGCTAACTATGGCTACACCTTC TRBV28 few TRBJ1-2 .
CASSQGSDRTNEKLFF TGCGCCAGCAGCCAAGGTTCCGACAGAACTAATGAAAAACTGTTTTTT TRBV4-3 few TRBJ1-4 .
CSARAYNEQFF TGCAGTGCGAGGGCTTACAATGAGCAGTTCTTC TRBV20-1 many TRBJ2-1 .
CASASWAVNEKLFF TGTGCCAGCGCATCTTGGGCAGTTAATGAAAAACTGTTTTTT TRBV28 . TRBJ1-4 .
CASSPRSTDIQYF TGTGCCAGCAGCCCACGTTCAACGGACATTCAGTACTTC TRBV7-9 few TRBJ2-4 .
CSAGQSYEQYF TGCAGTGCCGGACAGTCCTACGAGCAGTACTTC TRBV20-1 . TRBJ2-7 .
CASSVALYTGELFF TGTGCCAGCAGCGTAGCTCTATACACCGGGGAGCTGTTTTTT TRBV9 few TRBJ2-2 .
CASSQDIGTANEKLFF TGTGCCAGCAGCCAAGATATAGGAACAGCAAATGAAAAACTGTTTTTT TRBV4-2 . TRBJ1-4 .
CASSNGLAGLYEQYF TGTGCCAGCAGTAATGGGCTAGCGGGTCTCTACGAGCAGTACTTC TRBV6-5 . TRBJ2-7 TRBD2
CASSQAYRAAGELFF TGCGCCAGCAGCCAGGCGTACAGGGCGGCCGGGGAGCTGTTTTTT TRBV4-1 many TRBJ2-2 .
CASSLIQGGQPQHF TGTGCCAGCAGCTTAATCCAGGGCGGTCAGCCCCAGCATTTT TRBV7-2 few TRBJ1-5 .
CASSFTTGSYGYTF TGTGCCAGCAGCTTTACGACAGGGAGCTATGGCTACACCTTC TRBV7-2 . TRBJ1-2 TRBD1
CASSATGNGAEAFF TGTGCCAGCAGTGCCACAGGGAATGGAGCTGAAGCTTTCTTT TRBV6-4 few TRBJ1-1 .
CASSPRDRTYNEQFF TGTGCCAGCTCACCACGGGACAGAACATACAATGAGCAGTTCTTC TRBV18 . TRBJ2-1 TRBD1
CASSSWGAGGREQFF TGTGCCAGCAGCTCTTGGGGGGCGGGAGGGCGAGAGCAGTTCTTC TRBV5-4 few TRBJ2-1 TRBD2
CASKRGHSSYEQYF TGTGCCAGCAAGCGGGGACACAGCTCCTACGAGCAGTACTTC TRBV7-2 few TRBJ2-7 .
CSVRNYGYTF TGCAGCGTGCGAAACTATGGCTACACCTTC TRBV29-1 few TRBJ1-2 .
CSVKYDRGSNQPQHF TGCAGCGTTAAGTATGACAGGGGAAGCAATCAGCCCCAGCATTTT TRBV29-1 few TRBJ1-5 TRBD1
CAWSDRTGRYEQYF TGTGCCTGGAGTGATCGGACAGGGCGCTACGAGCAGTACTTC TRBV30 many TRBJ2-7 TRBD1
CASSQDRSAGIFNEQFF TGTGCCAGCAGCCAAGATCGATCGGCGGGAATCTTCAATGAGCAGTTCTTC TRBV14 . TRBJ2-1 .
CASSVSGNRYEQYF TGTGCCAGCAGCGTCAGCGGGAATCGTTACGAGCAGTACTTC TRBV9 few TRBJ2-7 TRBD2
CASSDWGRGNTEAFF TGTGCCAGCAGTGATTGGGGCAGGGGGAACACTGAAGCTTTCTTT TRBV6-1 . TRBJ1-1 .
CASSPSGNDGYTF TGTGCCAGCTCACCCTCCGGGAATGACGGCTACACCTTC TRBV18 few TRBJ1-2 .
CASRGTFKETQYF TGTGCCAGCAGAGGGACTTTTAAAGAGACCCAGTACTTC TRBV7-8 . TRBJ2-5 .
CASSPFPLGQGGSEQYF TGTGCCAGCTCACCATTCCCACTGGGACAGGGGGGAAGCGAGCAGTACTTC TRBV18 . TRBJ2-7 TRBD1
CASSQGDRGAYEKLFF TGCGCCAGCAGCCAAGGGGACAGGGGAGCCTATGAAAAACTGTTTTTT TRBV4-3 . TRBJ1-4 TRBD1
CAWSVSGQRNEKLFF TGTGCCTGGAGTGTCTCGGGACAGCGAAATGAAAAACTGTTTTTT TRBV30 . TRBJ1-4 TRBD1
CASTLGQRRSGNTIYF TGTGCCAGTACCCTGGGACAGCGTCGATCTGGAAACACCATATATTTT TRBV19 few TRBJ1-3 TRBD1
CASSRTGGINYEQYF TGTGCCAGCAGCCGAACAGGGGGCATAAACTACGAGCAGTACTTC TRBV7-2 few TRBJ2-7 TRBD1
CASSLTDRATTEAFF TGTGCCAGCAGCTTGACAGACAGGGCTACGACTGAAGCTTTCTTT TRBV7-8 . TRBJ1-1 TRBD1